These T cell receptor beta chains were read from a single sample in a study of early T cells in non-severe SARS-CoV-2 infection. From the 5' RACE reads, TCRdb called clonotypes with MiXCR, one entry per CDR3 protein. The sample yields about 50,000 distinct CDR3 sequences, approximately 16% seen once. Sample: whole blood, taken at baseline. These receptors originate from an adult who was a healthcare worker with PCR-confirmed SARS-CoV-2 infection or an uninfected control (not recorded which). Both conserved end residues are part of each CDR3. D genes are given only for firm matches. The listing skips clone size in some rows; elsewhere it reads once, few, many or a size class.

J,size,D,V,CDR3,DNA
TRBJ2-3,.,.,TRBV4-2,CASSQDNLASSTDTQYF,TGTGCCAGCAGCCAAGATAACCTCGCCTCTAGCACAGATACGCAGTATTTT
TRBJ2-1,few,.,TRBV12-3/TRBV12-4,CASTMTPAQQFF,TGTGCCAGCACCATGACCCCGGCCCAGCAGTTCTTC
TRBJ2-1,.,TRBD2,TRBV5-4,CASSPGLEGGNEQFF,TGTGCCAGCAGCCCTGGACTAGAAGGTGGCAATGAGCAGTTCTTC
TRBJ1-1,few,TRBD1,TRBV20-1,CSAKDRGLYGNGAFF,TGCAGTGCTAAGGACAGGGGGCTTTACGGAAACGGAGCTTTCTTT
TRBJ2-3,few,.,TRBV10-3,CAIRPEPNTDTQYF,TGTGCCATCAGGCCCGAGCCCAACACAGATACGCAGTATTTT
TRBJ2-1,.,.,TRBV20-1,CSTGGLYNEQFF,TGCAGCACAGGAGGGCTTTACAATGAGCAGTTCTTC
TRBJ1-2,few,.,TRBV7-6,CASSLDKSYGYTF,TGTGCCAGCAGCTTAGACAAGTCCTATGGCTACACCTTC
TRBJ2-1,few,.,TRBV28,CASSSPGEGRDNEQFF,TGTGCCAGCAGTTCCCCAGGGGAGGGGAGGGACAATGAGCAGTTCTTC
TRBJ1-2,.,.,TRBV5-1,CASSLSVGRGGYTF,TGCGCCAGCAGCTTGTCTGTGGGGCGAGGAGGCTACACCTTC
TRBJ2-3,once,.,TRBV27,CASSLRDFADTQYF,TGTGCCAGCAGTTTACGGGATTTCGCAGATACGCAGTATTTT